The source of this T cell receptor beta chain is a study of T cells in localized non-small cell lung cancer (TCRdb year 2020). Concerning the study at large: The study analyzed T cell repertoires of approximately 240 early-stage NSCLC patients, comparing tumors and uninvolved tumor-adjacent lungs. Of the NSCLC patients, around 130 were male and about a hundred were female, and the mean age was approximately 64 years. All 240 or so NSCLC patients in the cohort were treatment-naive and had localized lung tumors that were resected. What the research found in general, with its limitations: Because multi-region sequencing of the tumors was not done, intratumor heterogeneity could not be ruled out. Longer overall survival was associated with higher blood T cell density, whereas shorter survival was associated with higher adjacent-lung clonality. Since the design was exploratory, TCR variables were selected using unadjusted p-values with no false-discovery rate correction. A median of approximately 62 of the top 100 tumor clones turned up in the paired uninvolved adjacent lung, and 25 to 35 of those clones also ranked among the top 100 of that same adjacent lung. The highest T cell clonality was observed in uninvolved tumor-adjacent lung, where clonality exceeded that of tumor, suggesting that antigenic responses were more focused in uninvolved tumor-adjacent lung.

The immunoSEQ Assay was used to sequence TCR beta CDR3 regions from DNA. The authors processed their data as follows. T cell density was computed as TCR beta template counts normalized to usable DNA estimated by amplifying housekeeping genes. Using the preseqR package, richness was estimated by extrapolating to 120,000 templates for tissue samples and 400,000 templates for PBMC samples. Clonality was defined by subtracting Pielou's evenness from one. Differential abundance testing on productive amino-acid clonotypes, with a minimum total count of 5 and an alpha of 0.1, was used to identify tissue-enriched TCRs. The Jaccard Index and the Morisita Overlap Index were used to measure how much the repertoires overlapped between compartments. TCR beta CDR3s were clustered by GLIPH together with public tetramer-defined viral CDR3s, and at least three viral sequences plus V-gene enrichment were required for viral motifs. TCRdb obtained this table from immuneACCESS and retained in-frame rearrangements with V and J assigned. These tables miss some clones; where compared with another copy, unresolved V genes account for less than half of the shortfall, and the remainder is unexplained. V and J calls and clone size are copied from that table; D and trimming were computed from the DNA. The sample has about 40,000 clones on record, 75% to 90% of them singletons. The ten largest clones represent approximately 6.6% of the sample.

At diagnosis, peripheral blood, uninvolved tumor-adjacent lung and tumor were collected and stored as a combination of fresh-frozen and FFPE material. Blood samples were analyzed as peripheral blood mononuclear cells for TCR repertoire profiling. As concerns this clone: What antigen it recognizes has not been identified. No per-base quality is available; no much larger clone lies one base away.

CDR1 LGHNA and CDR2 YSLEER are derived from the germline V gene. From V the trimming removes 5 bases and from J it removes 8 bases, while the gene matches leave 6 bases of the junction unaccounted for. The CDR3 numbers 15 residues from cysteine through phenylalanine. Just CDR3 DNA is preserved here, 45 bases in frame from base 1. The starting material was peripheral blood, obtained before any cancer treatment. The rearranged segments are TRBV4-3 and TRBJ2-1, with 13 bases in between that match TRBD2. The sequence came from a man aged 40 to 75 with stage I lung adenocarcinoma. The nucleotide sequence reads TGCGCCAGCAGCGAGGGGACTAGCGGGAACCATGAGCAGTTCTTC. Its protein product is CASSEGTSGNHEQFF.